This T cell receptor (beta chain) is drawn from a study of OX40 agonist ivuxolimab in advanced cancers. Across the whole study: With ivuxolimab, an agonistic anti-OX40 (CD134) antibody, patients were treated. Study observations and caveats: CD8+ T cells averaged more expanded clones than CD4+. Some nonresponders likewise displayed low normalized T-cell clonal expansion. CD4+ and CD8+ blood T cells expanded clonally by week 6 at 0.1 to 3.0 mg/kg.

In this sample, this clone turned up once. Its antigen remains unidentified. The assay was immunoSEQ multiplex PCR, and TCRdb's table has in-frame clones only and misses some. Of 30,000 or so clones in the sample, around four fifths were seen once. CDR3 length: 14 amino acids. Trimming removed 6 bases from V and 8 bases from J, with 17 bases in between. Germline V gene data show CDR1 as SNHLY and CDR2 as FYNNEI. Here the sequenced sample was CD4+ or CD8+ T cells sorted from blood, taken in a trial of the OX40 agonist ivuxolimab. The chain couples TRBV2 to TRBJ1-5; no firm D call. This TCR was recovered from an adult with an advanced solid tumor such as melanoma, head and neck, liver or kidney cancer. Here the CDR3 DNA reads TGTGCCAGCAGCGCTTACGGAAGGTTAGAGCCCCAGCATTTT. It is translated as CASSAYGRLEPQHF.